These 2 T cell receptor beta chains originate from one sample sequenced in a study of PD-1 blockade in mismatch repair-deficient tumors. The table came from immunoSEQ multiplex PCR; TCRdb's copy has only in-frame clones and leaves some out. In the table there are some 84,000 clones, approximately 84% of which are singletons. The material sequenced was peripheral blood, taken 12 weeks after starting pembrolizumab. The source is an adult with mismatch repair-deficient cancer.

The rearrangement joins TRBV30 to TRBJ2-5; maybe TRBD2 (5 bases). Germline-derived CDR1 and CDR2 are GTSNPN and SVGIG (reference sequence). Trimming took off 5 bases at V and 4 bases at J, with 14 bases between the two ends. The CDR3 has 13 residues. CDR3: CAWSDLAGETQYF. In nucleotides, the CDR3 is TGTGCCTGGTCCGACTTGGCGGGAGAGACCCAGTACTTC.

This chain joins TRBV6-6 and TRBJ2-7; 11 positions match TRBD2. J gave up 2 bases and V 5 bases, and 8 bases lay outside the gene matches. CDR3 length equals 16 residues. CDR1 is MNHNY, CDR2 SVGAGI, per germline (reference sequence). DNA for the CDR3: TGTGCCAGCAGTCGGGACCGACTAGCGGGACCCTACGAGCAGTACTTC. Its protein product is CASSRDRLAGPYEQYF.